Ten or more counts support the clone carrying this T cell receptor (beta chain). This sample was included in a study of neurological immune-mediated disorders. Germline V gives CDR1 SGHAT, CDR2 FQNNGV. Trimming pared 6 bases from V and 4 bases from J, leaving 16 bases between. The CDR3 consists of 15 residues. TCRdb re-called the 5' RACE reads through MiXCR, storing one row per CDR3 protein. The sample has about 20,000 distinct CDR3 sequences, over 2.5% seen once. Sample: PBMCs. The rearrangement links TRBV11-2 to TRBJ1-5; a weak D match, TRBD1 (6 bases). This sequence was found in a young woman with multiple sclerosis. This CDR3 is CASSSDQGSNQPQHF. In nucleotides, the CDR3 is TGTGCCAGCAGTTCAGACCAGGGGAGTAATCAGCCCCAGCATTTT.